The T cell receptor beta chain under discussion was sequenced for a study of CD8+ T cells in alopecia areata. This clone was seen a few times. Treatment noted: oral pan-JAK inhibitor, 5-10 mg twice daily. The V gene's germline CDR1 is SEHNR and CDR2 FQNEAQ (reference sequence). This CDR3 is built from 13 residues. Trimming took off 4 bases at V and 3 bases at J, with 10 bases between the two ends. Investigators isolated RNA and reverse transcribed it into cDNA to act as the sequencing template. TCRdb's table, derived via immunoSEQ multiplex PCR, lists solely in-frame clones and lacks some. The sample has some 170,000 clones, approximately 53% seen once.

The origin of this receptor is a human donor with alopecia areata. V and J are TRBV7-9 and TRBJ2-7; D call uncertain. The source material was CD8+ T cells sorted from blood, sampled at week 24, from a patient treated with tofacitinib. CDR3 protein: CASSSRTGYEQYF. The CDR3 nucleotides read TGTGCCAGCAGCTCAAGAACCGGCTACGAGCAGTACTTC.